Below, 19 T cell receptor beta chains from the same sample are listed, as sequenced in a study of control samples from healthy donors and cancer patients (dated by TCRdb to 2020 to 2021). Library preparation used the immunoSEQ multiplex PCR assay. What TCRdb holds here is the immuneACCESS table cut down to in-frame rearrangements. Part of the clones is not present; checked against another copy, under half of the missing clones reflect an unresolved V gene, and the others are unexplained. The sample yields approximately 72,000 clones; 70% to 90% were counted once. 7.2% of the sample rests with the top ten. The sample taken for sequencing was blood. The receptors originated from a man aged 50 or older in good health.

V and J are TRBV5-1 and TRBJ2-3, with D hard to call. CDR3 size: 12 residues. V shed 2 bases and J shed 3 bases, with 4 bases lying between them. CDR1 SGHRS and CDR2 YFSETQ come from the germline V gene. The CDR3 sequence is CASSLTTDTQYF. CDR3 bases: TGCGCCAGCAGCTTAACTACAGATACGCAGTATTTT.

V gene TRBV10-3 combines with J gene TRBJ1-1; 9 bases map to TRBD1. Per germline, CDR1 ENHRY and CDR2 SYGVKD. The CDR3 length is 14 residues. The V and J ends lost 7 bases and 0 bases, in that order; junction bases with no gene match: 3. The CDR3 sequence: CAINGQGMNTEAFF. The CDR3 region has the DNA TGTGCCATCAATGGACAGGGGATGAACACTGAAGCTTTCTTT.

The V and J genes are TRBV30 and TRBJ1-1; possible D gene TRBD1, 5 bases. Deletions cut 0 bases from V and 0 bases from J, with 8 bases between. This CDR3 spans 14 amino acids. Germline CDR1 reads GTSNPN; CDR2 reads SVGIG (reference sequence). The CDR3 spells CAWSVTRVNTEAFF. CDR3 bases: TGTGCCTGGAGTGTAACCAGGGTGAACACTGAAGCTTTCTTT. The entire variable domain, with the rest obtained from reference TRBV30 and TRBJ1-1, is as follows: SQTIHQWPATLVQPVGSPLSLECTVEGTSNPNLYWYRQAAGRGLQLLFYSVGIGQISSEVPQNLSASRPQDRQFILSSKKLLLSDSGFYLCAWSVTRVNTEAFFGQGTRLTVV.

The CDR3 loop is CASSQGTSGGLSYEQYF. As DNA, the CDR3 is TGCGCCAGCAGCCAAGGGACTAGCGGGGGCCTCTCCTACGAGCAGTACTTC. The chain is built from TRBV4-1 and TRBJ2-7; 13 bases align to TRBD2. The length of the CDR3 is 17 residues. V lost 1 base and J lost 0; bases outside the gene matches: 3. Germline CDR1 and CDR2: MGHRA and YSYEKL.

V and J are TRBV30 and TRBJ1-2; D remains ambiguous. Trimming removed 1 base from V and 3 bases from J, with 9 bases in between. The CDR3 contains 13 residues. CDR1 is GTSNPN and CDR2 is SVGIG in the germline V gene (reference sequence). CDR3 DNA: TGTGCCTGGAGTGGCGACCGCTACTATGGCTACACCTTC. Amino acid sequence: CAWSGDRYYGYTF.

The V gene is TRBV7-2, the J gene TRBJ2-3; no clear D. The germline V and J ends were trimmed by 5 bases and 1 base, with 10 bases remaining between them. The CDR3 spans 14 residues. CDR1 and CDR2 (germline): SGHTA, FQGNSA. CDR3 in amino acids: CASSKRWGTDTQYF. The CDR3 DNA reads as TGTGCCAGCAGCAAAAGGTGGGGCACAGATACGCAGTATTTT.

This chain links TRBV7-9 with TRBJ1-5; 10 bases are shared with TRBD1. After removal of 5 bases from V and 4 bases from J, the junction contained 5 bases not matched to a gene. Germline loops: CDR1 SEHNR, CDR2 FQNEAQ (reference sequence). The CDR3 covers 15 residues. For the CDR3, the DNA is TGTGCCAGCAGCCCCGAGGGACAGGGGAATCAGCCCCAGCATTTT. Residues: CASSPEGQGNQPQHF.

The genes are TRBV7-2 and TRBJ2-1, with 12 bases identical to TRBD2. This CDR3 is built from 16 residues. Unmatched junction bases numbered 3, after V lost 2 bases and J lost 4 bases. Germline CDR1 is SGHTA and CDR2 is FQGNSA. The CDR3 is CASSLSSGGGYNEQFF. CDR3 DNA sequence: TGTGCCAGCAGCTTATCTAGCGGGGGGGGATACAATGAGCAGTTCTTC.

The chain joins TRBV6-5 to TRBJ1-3; weak D call: TRBD1 (5 bases). Germline CDR1 is MNHEY and CDR2 is SVGAGI. This CDR3 region has 16 residues. Trimming took off 2 bases at V and 2 bases at J, with 13 bases between the two ends. CDR3 nucleotide sequence: TGTGCCAGCAGTTACGAGGGGTATCGGGCTGGAAACACCATATATTTT. Encoded protein: CASSYEGYRAGNTIYF.

The J gene is TRBJ1-3, the V gene TRBV6-5; D unresolved. Per germline, CDR1 MNHEY and CDR2 SVGAGI. CDR3 length equals 14 residues. V was trimmed by 0 bases and J by 6 bases, leaving 9 bases between them. This chain's CDR3 is CASSYSLPINTIYF. The CDR3 nucleotides are TGTGCCAGCAGTTACTCCCTCCCGATAAACACCATATATTTT.

V gene TRBV9 combines with J gene TRBJ2-5; TRBD1 matches at 10 bases. The CDR3 loop spans 14 amino acids. Germline V gene data show CDR1 as SGDLS and CDR2 as YYNGEE. J gave up 4 bases and V 4 bases, and 4 bases lay outside the gene matches. The CDR3 protein is CASSQDRGPETQYF. The CDR3 nucleotides read TGTGCCAGCAGCCAAGACAGGGGGCCAGAGACCCAGTACTTC.

V and J are TRBV27 and TRBJ1-5, with 8 bases that match TRBD1. CDR1 and CDR2 from the germline V gene are MNHEY and SMNVEV (reference sequence). The V gene end was trimmed by 5 bases and the J gene end by 0 bases; junction bases not matched to a gene: 18. This CDR3 has 20 residues. The CDR3 protein is CASSPNRRDRKLYSNQPQHF. Here the CDR3 DNA reads TGTGCCAGCAGTCCAAACCGCCGGGACAGGAAGTTATATAGCAATCAGCCCCAGCATTTT.

J is TRBJ2-3 and V is TRBV23-1, with D possibly matching TRBD2 (6 bases). TRBV23-1 is designated an ORF whose function remains uncertain. The CDR3 loop spans 15 amino acids. The V gene lost 9 bases and the J gene lost 0 bases, with 16 bases spanning the gap. The CDR3 DNA sequence: TGCGCCAGGAGAAGACGGGAGTCGAGCACAGATACGCAGTATTTT. It codes for CARRRRESSTDTQYF.

The chain uses TRBV6-4 and TRBJ2-3; TRBD2 aligns across 12 bases. With 2 bases clipped from V and 5 bases from J, the junction kept 5 bases outside the gene matches. Germline CDR1 reads MRHNA; CDR2 reads SNTAGT. The CDR3 runs to 16 residues. CDR3 DNA sequence: TGTGCCAGCAGTGACCTAGCGGGGGGGCCTGAAGATACGCAGTATTTT. Encoded protein: CASSDLAGGPEDTQYF.

This clone showed up just a few times. The chain is built from TRBV6-5 and TRBJ2-7, with D uncertain. The CDR3 runs 14 residues. Deletions cut 0 bases from V and 4 bases from J, with 10 bases between. Germline V CDR1 and CDR2: MNHEY, SVGAGI. The CDR3 loop is CASSYSSVGYEQYF. CDR3 nucleotides: TGTGCCAGCAGTTACTCGAGCGTAGGATACGAGCAGTACTTC.

This chain links TRBV14 with TRBJ1-6; unclear D gene. V lost 5 bases to trimming and J lost 7 bases, with 9 bases between them. The CDR3 contains 13 residues. Germline values: CDR1 SGHDN, CDR2 FVKESK. CDR3 DNA: TGTGCCAGCAGCTCCCACGGGAATTCACCCCTCCACTTT. Translation gives CASSSHGNSPLHF.

This clone was detected only a few times. J is TRBJ2-1 and V is TRBV6-5, with 11 bases identical to TRBD2. The J segment lost 5 bases and the V segment lost 6 bases, leaving 3 bases of the junction unmatched. Germline V lookup: CDR1 MNHEY, CDR2 SVGAGI. This CDR3 has 14 amino acids. Here the CDR3 DNA reads TGTGCCAGCAGAAGGACTAGCGGGCACAATGAGCAGTTCTTC. Protein: CASRRTSGHNEQFF.

V and J are TRBV6-5 and TRBJ2-7; D call uncertain. The CDR3 spans 15 residues. Between the trimmed V and J ends, which lost 5 bases and 3 bases, there was a span of 17 bases. Germline lookup yields CDR1 MNHEY and CDR2 SVGAGI. CDR3 bases: TGTGCCAGCAGTCGCTGGAAAGGTGCCTTCTACGAGCAGTACTTC. Its protein is CASSRWKGAFYEQYF.

The CDR3 sequence is CASSSGVDTQYF. The DNA of the CDR3 is TGTGCCAGCAGCTCCGGGGTTGATACGCAGTATTTT. V usage is TRBV11-3 and J usage is TRBJ2-3; D perhaps matches TRBD2 (5 bases). CDR1 is SGHNT, CDR2 YENEEA, per germline. This CDR3 comprises 12 residues. The V end lost 4 bases, the J end lost 6 bases, and 8 bases lay between the germline ends.